The present T cell receptor beta chain was sequenced within a study of glioma-infiltrating T cells after dendritic cell vaccination. Study at large: Patients received three intradermal dendritic cell vaccine injections at biweekly intervals.

Amplification used 60 V beta primers and 13 J beta primers. Clones were sequenced by immunoSEQ multiplex PCR, and TCRdb holds only the in-frame ones, with some missing. There are about 96,000 clones in the sample; roughly 83% occur only once, and 6% lies in the top ten. General observations from the study: Few patients contributed both blood and tumor specimens.

This CDR3 is 20 amino acids long. Germline V gene data show CDR1 as SGDLS and CDR2 as YYNGEE. Deletions cut 0 bases from V and 4 bases from J, with 28 bases between. A word on this clone: Its antigen is not known.

The input for sequencing was blood, taken before dendritic cell vaccination. The V call is TRBV9, the J call TRBJ1-2; D possibly corresponds to TRBD1 (5 bases). This receptor was taken from a human donor with glioblastoma. CDR3 loop: CASSVGWGGTDTDYGYGYTF. CDR3 sequence (DNA): TGTGCCAGCAGCGTAGGTTGGGGGGGGACCGATACGGATTATGGCTATGGCTACACCTTC.